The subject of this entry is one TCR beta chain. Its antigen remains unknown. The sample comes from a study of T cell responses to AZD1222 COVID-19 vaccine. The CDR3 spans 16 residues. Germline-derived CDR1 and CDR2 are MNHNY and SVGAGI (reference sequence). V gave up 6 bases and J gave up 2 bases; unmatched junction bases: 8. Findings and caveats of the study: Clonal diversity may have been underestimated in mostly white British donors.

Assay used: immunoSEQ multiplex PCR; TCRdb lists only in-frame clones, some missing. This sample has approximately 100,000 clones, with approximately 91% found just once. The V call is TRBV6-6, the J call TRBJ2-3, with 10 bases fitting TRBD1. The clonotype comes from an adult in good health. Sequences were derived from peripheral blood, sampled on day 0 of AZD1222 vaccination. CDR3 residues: CASRGEGTGVTDTQYF. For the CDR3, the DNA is TGTGCCAGCAGGGGGGAGGGGACAGGGGTCACAGATACGCAGTATTTT.